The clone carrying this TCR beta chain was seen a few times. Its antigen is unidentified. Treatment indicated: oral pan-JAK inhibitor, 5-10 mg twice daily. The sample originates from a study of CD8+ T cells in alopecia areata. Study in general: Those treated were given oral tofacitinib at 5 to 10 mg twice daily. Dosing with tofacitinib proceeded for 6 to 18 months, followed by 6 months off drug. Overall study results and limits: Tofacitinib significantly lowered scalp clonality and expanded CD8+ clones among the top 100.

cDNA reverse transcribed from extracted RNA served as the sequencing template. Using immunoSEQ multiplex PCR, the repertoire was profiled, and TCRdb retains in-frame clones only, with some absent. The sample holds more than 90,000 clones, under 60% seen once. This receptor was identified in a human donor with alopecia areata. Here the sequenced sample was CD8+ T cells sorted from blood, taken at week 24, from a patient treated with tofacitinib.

The CDR3 DNA sequence: TGCGCCAGCAGCCAAGTATCCACGGGAGCCTACGAGCAGTACTTC. Its protein product is CASSQVSTGAYEQYF. The chain links TRBV4-1 to TRBJ2-7, with D possibly matching TRBD2 (6 bases). This CDR3 has 15 residues. Germline values: CDR1 MGHRA, CDR2 YSYEKL. V gave up 1 base and J gave up 2 bases, with 12 bases separating them.